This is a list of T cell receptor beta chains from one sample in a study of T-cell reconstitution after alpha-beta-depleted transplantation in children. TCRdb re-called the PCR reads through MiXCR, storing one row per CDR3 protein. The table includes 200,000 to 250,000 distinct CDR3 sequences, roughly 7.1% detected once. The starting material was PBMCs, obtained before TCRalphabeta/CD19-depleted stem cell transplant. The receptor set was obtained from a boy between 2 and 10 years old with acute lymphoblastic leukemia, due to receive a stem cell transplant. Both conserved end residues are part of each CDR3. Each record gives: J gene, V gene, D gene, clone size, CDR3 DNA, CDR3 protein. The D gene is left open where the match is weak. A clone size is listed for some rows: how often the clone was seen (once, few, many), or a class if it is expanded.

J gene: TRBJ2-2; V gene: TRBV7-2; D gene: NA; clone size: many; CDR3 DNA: TGTGCCAGCAGCGTAGCGGTCGGCCGGGAGCTGTTTTTT; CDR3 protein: CASSVAVGRELFF
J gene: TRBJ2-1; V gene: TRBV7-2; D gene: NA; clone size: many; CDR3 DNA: TGTGCCAGCAGCCCCTACTTCCTGGGACTCAATACAGTGCGACAGTTCTTC; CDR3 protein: CASSPYFLGLNTVRQFF
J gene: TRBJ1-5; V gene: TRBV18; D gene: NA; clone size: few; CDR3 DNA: TGTGCCAGCTCACAACGACAGGACCCGTTGGCCCAGCATTTT; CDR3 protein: CASSQRQDPLAQHF
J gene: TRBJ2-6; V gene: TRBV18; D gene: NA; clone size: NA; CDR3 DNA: TGTGCCAGCTCACCAGGGTACCCGTCTGGGGCCAACGTCCTGACTTTC; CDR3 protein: CASSPGYPSGANVLTF
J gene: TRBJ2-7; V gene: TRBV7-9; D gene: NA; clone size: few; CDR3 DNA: TGTGCCAGCAGCCCCACAGGGAACGAGCAGTACTTC; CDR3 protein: CASSPTGNEQYF
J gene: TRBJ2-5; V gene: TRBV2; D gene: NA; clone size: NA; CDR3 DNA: TGTGCCACCGCCGAGGCAGGCGCCGGAGAGACCCAGTACTTC; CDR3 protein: CATAEAGAGETQYF
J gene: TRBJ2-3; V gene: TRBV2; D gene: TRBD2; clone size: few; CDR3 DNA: TGTGCCAGCAATGGGGGGACTAGTCCCCCGACAGATACGCAGTATTTT; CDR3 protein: CASNGGTSPPTDTQYF
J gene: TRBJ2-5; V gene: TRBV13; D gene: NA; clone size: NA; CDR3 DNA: TGTGCCAGCAGGGCCCCCCGTCAAGAGACCCAGTACTTC; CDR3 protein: CASRAPRQETQYF
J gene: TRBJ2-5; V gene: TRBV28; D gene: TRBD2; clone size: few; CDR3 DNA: TGTGCCAGCAGTTCTAGCGGGGGGGGTCAAGAGACCCAGTACTTC; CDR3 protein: CASSSSGGGQETQYF
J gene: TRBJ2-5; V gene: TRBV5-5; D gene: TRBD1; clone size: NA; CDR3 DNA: TGTGCCAGCAGCAGGGGGACAGGGGAGACCCAGTACTTC; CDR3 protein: CASSRGTGETQYF
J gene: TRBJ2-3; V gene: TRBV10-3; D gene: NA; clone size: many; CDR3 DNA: TGTGCCATCAGTGAGACTTTAGACAGTACTAGCACAGATACGCAGTATTTT; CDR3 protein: CAISETLDSTSTDTQYF
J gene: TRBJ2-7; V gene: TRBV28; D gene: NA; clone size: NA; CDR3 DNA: TGTGCCAGCAGTTTCAACAGGAGCCCCTACGAGCAGTACTTC; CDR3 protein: CASSFNRSPYEQYF
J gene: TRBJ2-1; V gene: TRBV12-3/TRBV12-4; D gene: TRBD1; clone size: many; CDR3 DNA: TGTGCCAGCAGGGGACAGGGGGGAAAATACAATGAGCAGTTCTTC; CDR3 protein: CASRGQGGKYNEQFF
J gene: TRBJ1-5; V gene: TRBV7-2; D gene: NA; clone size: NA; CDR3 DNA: TGTGCCAGCAGCTTAAATTTCAATCAGCCCCAGCATTTT; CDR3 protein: CASSLNFNQPQHF
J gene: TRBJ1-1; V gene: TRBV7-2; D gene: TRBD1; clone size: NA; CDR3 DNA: TGTGCCAGCAGCCACCGGACAGGAGAAGCTTTCTTT; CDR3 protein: CASSHRTGEAFF
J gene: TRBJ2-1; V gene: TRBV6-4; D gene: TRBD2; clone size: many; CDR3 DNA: TGTGCCAGCAGTGACGGGACTAGCGGTAATGAGCAGTTCTTC; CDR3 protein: CASSDGTSGNEQFF
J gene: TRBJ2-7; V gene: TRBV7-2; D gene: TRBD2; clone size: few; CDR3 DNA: TGTGCCAGCAGGAGTACTGGACTAGCTTCGGGCGAGCAGTACTTC; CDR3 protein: CASRSTGLASGEQYF
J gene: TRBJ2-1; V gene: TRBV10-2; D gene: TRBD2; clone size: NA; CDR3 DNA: TGCGCCAGCAGTGTGTCTAGCGGGAGTTTGAGCAATGAGCAGTTCTTC; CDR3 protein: CASSVSSGSLSNEQFF
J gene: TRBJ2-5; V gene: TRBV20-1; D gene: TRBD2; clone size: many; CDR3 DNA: TGCAGTGCTAGAGACCGACTAGCGGGGGGTCGTCTAGAGACCCAGTACTTC; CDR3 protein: CSARDRLAGGRLETQYF
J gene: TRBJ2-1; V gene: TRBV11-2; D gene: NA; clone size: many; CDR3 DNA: TGTGCCAGCAGCTCCCGCGCGGATCGTGAGCAGTTCTTC; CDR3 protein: CASSSRADREQFF
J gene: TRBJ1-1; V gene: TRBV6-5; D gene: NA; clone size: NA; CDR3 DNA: TGTGCCAGCAGTTACTCGACGGTTTTGAACACTGAAGCTTTCTTT; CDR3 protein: CASSYSTVLNTEAFF
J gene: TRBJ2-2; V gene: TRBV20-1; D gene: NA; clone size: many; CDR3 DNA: TGCAGTGCTAGAGGGGCAGCGAACACCGGGGAGCTGTTTTTT; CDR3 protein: CSARGAANTGELFF
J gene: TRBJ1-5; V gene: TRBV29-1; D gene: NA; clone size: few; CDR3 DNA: TGCAGCGTTGGGGAGGGGGGTAGCGATCAGCCCCAGCATTTT; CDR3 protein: CSVGEGGSDQPQHF
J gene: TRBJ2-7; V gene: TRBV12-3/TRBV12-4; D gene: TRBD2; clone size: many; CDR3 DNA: TGTGCCAGCAGTTTTTTGCTAGCGGGGGCCCACTACGAGCAGTACTTC; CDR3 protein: CASSFLLAGAHYEQYF
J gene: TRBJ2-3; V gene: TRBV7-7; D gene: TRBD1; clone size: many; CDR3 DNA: TGTGCCAGCAGCTTAAACAGGGGGGATACGCAGTATTTT; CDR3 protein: CASSLNRGDTQYF